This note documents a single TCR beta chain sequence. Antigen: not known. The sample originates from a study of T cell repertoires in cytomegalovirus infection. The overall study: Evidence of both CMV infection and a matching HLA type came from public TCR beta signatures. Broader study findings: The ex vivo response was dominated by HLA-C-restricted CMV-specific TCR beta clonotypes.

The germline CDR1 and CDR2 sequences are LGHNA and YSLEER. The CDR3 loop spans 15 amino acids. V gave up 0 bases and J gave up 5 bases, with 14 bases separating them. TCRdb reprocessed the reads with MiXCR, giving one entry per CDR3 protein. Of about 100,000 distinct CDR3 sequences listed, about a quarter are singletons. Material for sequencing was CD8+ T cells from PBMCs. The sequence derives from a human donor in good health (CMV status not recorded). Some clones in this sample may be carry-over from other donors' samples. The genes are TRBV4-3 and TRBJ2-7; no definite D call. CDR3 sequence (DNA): TGCGCCAGCAGCCAAGATCCGCGAGGCGCTGACGAGCAGTACTTC. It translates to CASSQDPRGADEQYF.